Shown below are 16 T cell receptor beta chains from a single sample sequenced in a study of T cells in tuberculosis. Profiling relied on immunoSEQ multiplex PCR, and the TCRdb table lists in-frame clones only, not all of them. This table has around 26,000 clones, nearly 97% appearing once. Input material: PBMCs. Receptors originate from a donor aged 5-35 years with latent tuberculosis or without tuberculosis infection.

The chain is built from TRBV11-3 and TRBJ1-1; no reliable D call. The germline V and J ends were trimmed by 3 bases and 4 bases, with 12 bases remaining between them. Germline loops: CDR1 SGHNT, CDR2 YENEEA. The CDR3 covers 14 residues. CDR3 loop: CASSLREEGTEAFF. The CDR3 nucleotides are TGTGCCAGCAGCTTGAGGGAAGAGGGCACTGAAGCTTTCTTT.

This clone was seen once. The rearrangement joins TRBV2 to TRBJ1-6, with 8 positions matching TRBD1. The V segment lost 8 bases and the J segment 7 bases; nucleotides outside the gene matches: 7. CDR1 is SNHLY, CDR2 FYNNEI, per germline. CDR3 size: 14 residues. CDR3 amino acids: CASGRGLGNSPLHF. CDR3 coding DNA: TGTGCCAGCGGCAGGGGGCTAGGAAATTCACCCCTCCACTTT.

This sequence joins TRBV6-4 and TRBJ1-2, with TRBD1 as a possible D gene (6 bases). The CDR3 has 13 residues. Germline lookup yields CDR1 MRHNA and CDR2 SNTAGT. V lost 11 bases and J 3 bases, leaving 16 bases between the germline ends. The CDR3: CAPRRNRDYGYTF. In nucleotides, the CDR3 is TGTGCCCCCCGAAGGAACAGGGACTATGGCTACACCTTC.

The gene calls are TRBV5-4 and TRBJ1-2, with TRBD1 as a possible D gene (6 bases). Germline values: CDR1 SGHNT, CDR2 YYREEE (reference sequence). CDR3 length: 13 amino acids. The CDR3 DNA sequence: TGTGTTATGGGGGGGGCGAAAAACTATGGCTACACCTTC. It translates to CVMGGAKNYGYTF.

J is TRBJ1-6 and V is TRBV5-1; D possibly corresponds to TRBD1 (6 bases). The germline V gene encodes CDR1 SGHRS and CDR2 YFSETQ. V lost 0 bases to trimming and J lost 10 bases, with 17 bases between them. The CDR3 covers 16 residues. The CDR3 DNA sequence: TGCGCCAGCAGCTTGGCCATGGCCTCGCAGGGGTCACCCCTCCACTTT. Protein product: CASSLAMASQGSPLHF.

This chain links TRBV30 with TRBJ2-1; 13 bases line up with TRBD2. CDR1 and CDR2 (germline): GTSNPN, SVGIG (reference sequence). V lost 1 base, J lost 3 bases, and 3 bases stayed unmatched. CDR3 length: 16 amino acids. The CDR3 DNA follows: TGTGCCTGGAGTGCGGGACTAGCGGGGTACTACAATGAGCAGTTCTTC. It specifies CAWSAGLAGYYNEQFF.

V is TRBV7-2 and J is TRBJ2-7, with a tentative D call TRBD1 (7 bases). This CDR3 spans 15 amino acids. Germline loops: CDR1 SGHTA, CDR2 FQGNSA. V was clipped by 1 base and J by 0 bases, with 10 bases between them. CDR3 protein: CASSLGRGRSYEQYF. Here the CDR3 DNA reads TGTGCCAGCAGCTTAGGGAGGGGGCGCTCCTACGAGCAGTACTTC.

This chain connects TRBV5-4 to TRBJ2-7, with a possible D match to TRBD2 (6 bases). The CDR3 loop spans 15 amino acids. The V and J ends lost 4 bases and 6 bases respectively, with 20 bases between them. CDR1 and CDR2 from the germline V gene are SGHNT and YYREEE (reference sequence). The CDR3 nucleotides read TGTGCCAGCAGCCGGGGCGGGACGGCCCTCTCCGAGCAGTACTTC. It translates to CASSRGGTALSEQYF.

V usage is TRBV11-2 and J usage is TRBJ2-3; 11 positions match TRBD2. With 3 bases clipped from V and 2 bases from J, the junction kept 1 base outside the gene matches. The CDR3 spans 15 residues. From germline, CDR1 is SGHAT and CDR2 FQNNGV. The CDR3 nucleotides read TGTGCCAGCAGCTTTAGCGGGAGGGACACAGATACGCAGTATTTT. It encodes CASSFSGRDTDTQYF.

This clone was seen just once. This rearrangement joins TRBV5-1 to TRBJ1-1; D is unclear. CDR1 is SGHRS, CDR2 YFSETQ, per germline. V lost 0 bases to trimming and J lost 0 bases, with 3 bases between them. The CDR3 covers 13 residues. The DNA of the CDR3 is TGCGCCAGCAGCTTGGCGTTGAACACTGAAGCTTTCTTT. Its translation: CASSLALNTEAFF.

The rearrangement links TRBV19 to TRBJ1-5, with 8 nucleotides matching TRBD1. Trimming at V came to 7 bases and at J to 6 bases, leaving 14 bases not matched to a gene. Germline lookup yields CDR1 LNHDA and CDR2 SQIVND (reference sequence). This CDR3 comprises 16 residues. The CDR3 DNA reads TGTGCCAGTAATCAAGGGGGCAGGGGGCATGGTCAGCCCCAGCATTTT. It translates to CASNQGGRGHGQPQHF.

The chain links TRBV7-6 to TRBJ2-2; TRBD1 matches at 7 bases. This CDR3 contains 15 residues. Germline V gene lookup returns CDR1 SGHVS and CDR2 FNYEAQ. The V gene end was trimmed by 5 bases and the J gene end by 7 bases; junction bases not matched to a gene: 10. This CDR3 reads CASSHGQVGDGELFF. CDR3 sequence (DNA): TGTGCCAGCAGCCACGGACAGGTGGGGGACGGGGAGCTGTTTTTT. Variable domain in full (rest from reference TRBV7-6 and TRBJ2-2): GAGVSQSPRYKVTKRGQDVALRCDPISGHVSLYWYRQALGQGPEFLTYFNYEAQQDKSGLPNDRFSAERPEGSISTLTIQRTEQRDSAMYRCASSHGQVGDGELFFGEGSRLTVL.

The V and J genes are TRBV11-2 and TRBJ1-6; D is uncertain. The CDR3 length is 12 residues. The germline CDR1 and CDR2 sequences are SGHAT and FQNNGV. The ends were cut back, 6 bases at V and 7 bases at J, with 7 bases in the middle. The CDR3 is CASSKLNSPLHF. The CDR3 region has the DNA TGTGCCAGCAGTAAACTAAATTCACCCCTCCACTTT. The full variable domain, completed using reference TRBV11-2 and TRBJ1-6, is EAGVAQSPRYKIIEKRQSVAFWCNPISGHATLYWYQQILGQGPKLLIQFQNNGVVDDSQLPKDRFSAERLKGVDSTLKIQPAKLEDSAVYLCASSKLNSPLHFGNGTRLTVT.

J is TRBJ2-7 and V is TRBV19; maybe TRBD2 (7 bases). V dropped 4 bases and J dropped 2 bases, with 9 bases sitting between them. Germline-derived CDR1 and CDR2 are LNHDA and SQIVND (reference sequence). CDR3 length equals 13 residues. CDR3 DNA: TGTGCCAGTAGTAGAGGGGGGGCCTACGAGCAGTACTTC. Amino acid sequence: CASSRGGAYEQYF.

The chain recombines TRBV27 with TRBJ2-1; 16 bases are shared with TRBD2. The CDR3 spans 15 residues. V dropped 5 bases and J dropped 8; count of bases not matched to a gene: 3. Germline assignment: CDR1 MNHEY and CDR2 SMNVEV (reference sequence). CDR3 nucleotide sequence: TGTGCCAGCAGTCCGGGACTAGCGGGGGGGCATGAGCAGTTCTTC. This sequence encodes CASSPGLAGGHEQFF.

The rearrangement links TRBV25-1 to TRBJ2-1; 11 bases are a match to TRBD1. Germline V gene sequence: CDR1 MGHDK, CDR2 SYGVNS. J gave up 8 bases and V 1 base, and 4 bases lay outside the gene matches. CDR3 size: 15 residues. In nucleotides, the CDR3 is TGTGCCAGCAGTGAATCGGACAGGGGGCTGGATGAGCAGTTCTTC. Its protein product is CASSESDRGLDEQFF.